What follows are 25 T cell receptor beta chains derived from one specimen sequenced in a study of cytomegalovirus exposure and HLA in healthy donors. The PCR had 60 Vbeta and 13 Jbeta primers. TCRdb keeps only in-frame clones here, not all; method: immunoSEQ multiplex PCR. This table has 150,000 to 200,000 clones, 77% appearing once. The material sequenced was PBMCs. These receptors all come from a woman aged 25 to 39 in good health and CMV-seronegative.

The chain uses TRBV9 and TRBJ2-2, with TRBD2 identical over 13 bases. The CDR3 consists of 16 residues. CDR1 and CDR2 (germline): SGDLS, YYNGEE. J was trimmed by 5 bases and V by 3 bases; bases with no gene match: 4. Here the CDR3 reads CASSGGLAGVTGELFF. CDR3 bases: TGTGCCAGCAGCGGAGGACTAGCGGGAGTAACCGGGGAGCTGTTTTTT.

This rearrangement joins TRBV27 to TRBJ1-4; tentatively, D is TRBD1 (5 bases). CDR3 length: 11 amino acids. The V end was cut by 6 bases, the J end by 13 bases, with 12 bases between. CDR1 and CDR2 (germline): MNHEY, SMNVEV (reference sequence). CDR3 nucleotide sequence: TGTGCCAGCAGCCCAGGGTTCGGACTGTTTTTT. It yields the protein CASSPGFGLFF.

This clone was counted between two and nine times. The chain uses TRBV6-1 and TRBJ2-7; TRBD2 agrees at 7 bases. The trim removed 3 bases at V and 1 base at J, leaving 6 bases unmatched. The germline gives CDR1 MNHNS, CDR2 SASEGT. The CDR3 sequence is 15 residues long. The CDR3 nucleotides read TGTGCCAGCAGTGACTGGCCTAGCGGTTCCTACGAGCAGTACTTC. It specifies CASSDWPSGSYEQYF.

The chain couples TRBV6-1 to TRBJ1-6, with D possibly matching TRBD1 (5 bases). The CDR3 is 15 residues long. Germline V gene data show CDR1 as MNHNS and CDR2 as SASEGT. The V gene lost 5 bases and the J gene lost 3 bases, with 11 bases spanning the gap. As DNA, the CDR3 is TGTGCCAGCAGTTCTGACAGTAACTATAATTCACCCCTCCACTTT. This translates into CASSSDSNYNSPLHF.

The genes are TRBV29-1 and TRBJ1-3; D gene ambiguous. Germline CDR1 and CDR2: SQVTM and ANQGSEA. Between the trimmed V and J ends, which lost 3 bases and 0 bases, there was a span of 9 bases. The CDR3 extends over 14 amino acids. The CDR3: CSVEGLSSGNTIYF. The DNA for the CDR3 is TGCAGCGTTGAGGGCCTCAGCTCTGGAAACACCATATATTTT.

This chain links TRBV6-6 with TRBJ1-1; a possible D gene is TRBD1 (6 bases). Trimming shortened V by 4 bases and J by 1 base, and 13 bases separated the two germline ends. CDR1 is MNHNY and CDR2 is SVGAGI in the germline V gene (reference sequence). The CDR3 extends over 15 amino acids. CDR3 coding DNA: TGTGCCAGCAGTTTTACCGGGACAACGAACACTGAAGCTTTCTTT. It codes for CASSFTGTTNTEAFF.

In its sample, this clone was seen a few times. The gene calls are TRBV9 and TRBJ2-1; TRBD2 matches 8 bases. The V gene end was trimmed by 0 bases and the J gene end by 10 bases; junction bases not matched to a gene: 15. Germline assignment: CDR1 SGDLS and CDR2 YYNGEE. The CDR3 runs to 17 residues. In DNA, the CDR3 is TGTGCCAGCAGCGTAGAGGGTAGCGGGGACCGTCAGGGAGAGCAGTTCTTC. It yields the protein CASSVEGSGDRQGEQFF.

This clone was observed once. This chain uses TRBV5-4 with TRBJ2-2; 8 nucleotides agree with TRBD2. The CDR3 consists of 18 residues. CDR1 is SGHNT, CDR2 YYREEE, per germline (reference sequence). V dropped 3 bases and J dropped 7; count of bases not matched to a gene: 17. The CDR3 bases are TGTGCCAGCAGCTCTCCCAAGGGGAGCGGGAGTGAGTTCGGGGAGCTGTTTTTT. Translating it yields CASSSPKGSGSEFGELFF. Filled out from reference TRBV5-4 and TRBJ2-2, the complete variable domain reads ETGVTQSPTHLIKTRGQQVTLRCSSQSGHNTVSWYQQALGQGPQFIFQYYREEENGRGNFPPRFSGLQFPNYSSELNVNALELDDSALYLCASSSPKGSGSEFGELFFGEGSRLTVL.

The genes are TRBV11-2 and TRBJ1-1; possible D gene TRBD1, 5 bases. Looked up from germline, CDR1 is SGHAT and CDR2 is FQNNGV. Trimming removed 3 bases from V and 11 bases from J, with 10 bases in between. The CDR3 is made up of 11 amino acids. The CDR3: CASSFGGTAFF. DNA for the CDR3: TGTGCCAGCAGCTTCGGGGGGACGGCTTTCTTT.

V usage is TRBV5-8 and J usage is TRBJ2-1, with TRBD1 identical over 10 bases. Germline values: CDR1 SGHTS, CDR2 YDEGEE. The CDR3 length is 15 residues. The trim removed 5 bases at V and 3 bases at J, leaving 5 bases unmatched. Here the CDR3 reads CASSYRTGGYNEQFF. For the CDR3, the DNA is TGTGCCAGCAGTTATCGGACAGGGGGCTACAATGAGCAGTTCTTC.

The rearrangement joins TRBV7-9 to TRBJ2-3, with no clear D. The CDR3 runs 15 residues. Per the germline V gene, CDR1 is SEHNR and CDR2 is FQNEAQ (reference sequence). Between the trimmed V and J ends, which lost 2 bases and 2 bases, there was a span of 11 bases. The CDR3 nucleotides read TGTGCCAGCAGCTTATTTGGAGCTCTCACAGATACGCAGTATTTT. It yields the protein CASSLFGALTDTQYF.

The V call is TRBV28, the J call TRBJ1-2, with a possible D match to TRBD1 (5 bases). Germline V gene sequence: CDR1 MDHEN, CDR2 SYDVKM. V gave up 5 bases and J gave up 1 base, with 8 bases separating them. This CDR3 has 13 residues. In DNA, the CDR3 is TGTGCCAGCAGTCCGGACAATAACTATGGCTACACCTTC. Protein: CASSPDNNYGYTF.

This CDR3 is CASSSRMRTGNTEAFF. CDR3 nucleotides: TGTGCCAGCAGCTCGAGAATGAGGACAGGAAACACTGAAGCTTTCTTT. This chain uses TRBV11-2 with TRBJ1-1; TRBD1 matches at 7 bases. The junction had 10 bases not matched to a gene; V was cut back by 4 bases and J by 2 bases. CDR1 and CDR2 (germline): SGHAT, FQNNGV. CDR3 length: 16 residues.

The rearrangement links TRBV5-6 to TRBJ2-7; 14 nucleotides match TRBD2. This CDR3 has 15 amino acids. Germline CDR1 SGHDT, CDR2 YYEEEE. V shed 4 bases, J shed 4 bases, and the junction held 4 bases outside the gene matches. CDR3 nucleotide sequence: TGTGCCAGCAGCCAGACTAGCGGGGGGGCATACGAGCAGTACTTC. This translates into CASSQTSGGAYEQYF.

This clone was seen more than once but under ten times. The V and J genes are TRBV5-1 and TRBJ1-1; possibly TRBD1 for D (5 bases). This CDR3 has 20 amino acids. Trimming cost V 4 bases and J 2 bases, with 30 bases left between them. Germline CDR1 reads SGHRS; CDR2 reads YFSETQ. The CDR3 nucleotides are TGCGCCAGCAGCCTAAGAGGAGGGGTAGAGGGTAAGGCCTTTAACACTGAAGCTTTCTTT. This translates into CASSLRGGVEGKAFNTEAFF.

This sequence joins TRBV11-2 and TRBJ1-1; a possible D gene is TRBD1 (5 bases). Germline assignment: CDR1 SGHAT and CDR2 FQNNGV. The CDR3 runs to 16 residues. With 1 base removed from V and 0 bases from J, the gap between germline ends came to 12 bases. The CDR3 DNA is TGTGCCAGCAGCTTAGCAGGGTTGGGAATGAACACTGAAGCTTTCTTT. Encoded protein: CASSLAGLGMNTEAFF.

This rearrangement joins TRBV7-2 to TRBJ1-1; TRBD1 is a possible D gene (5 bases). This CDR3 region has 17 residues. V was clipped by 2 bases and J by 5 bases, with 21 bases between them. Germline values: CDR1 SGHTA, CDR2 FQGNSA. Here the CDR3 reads CASSLFQGGVRGTEAFF. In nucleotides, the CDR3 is TGTGCCAGCAGCTTATTCCAGGGCGGAGTTCGTGGTACTGAAGCTTTCTTT.

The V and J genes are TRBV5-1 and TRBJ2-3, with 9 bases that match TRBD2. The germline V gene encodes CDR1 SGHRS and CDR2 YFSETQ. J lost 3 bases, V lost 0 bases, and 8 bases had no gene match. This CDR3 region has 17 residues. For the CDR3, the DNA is TGCGCCAGCAGCTTGGGGCCTCCAGCGGGGGGAACAGATACGCAGTATTTT. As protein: CASSLGPPAGGTDTQYF.

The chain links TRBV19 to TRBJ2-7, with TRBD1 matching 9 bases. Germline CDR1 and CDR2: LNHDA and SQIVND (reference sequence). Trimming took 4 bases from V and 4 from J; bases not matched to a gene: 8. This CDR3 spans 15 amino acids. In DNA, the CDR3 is TGTGCCAGTAGTACCCAGGGACAGGGCGAGTACGAGCAGTACTTC. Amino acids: CASSTQGQGEYEQYF.

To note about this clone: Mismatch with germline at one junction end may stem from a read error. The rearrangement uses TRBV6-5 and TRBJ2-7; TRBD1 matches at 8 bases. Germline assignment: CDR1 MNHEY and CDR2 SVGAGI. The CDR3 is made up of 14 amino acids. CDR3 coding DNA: TGTGCCAGCAGTTACAACAGGGGGTCCTCCGAGCAGTACTTC. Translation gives CASSYNRGSSEQYF.

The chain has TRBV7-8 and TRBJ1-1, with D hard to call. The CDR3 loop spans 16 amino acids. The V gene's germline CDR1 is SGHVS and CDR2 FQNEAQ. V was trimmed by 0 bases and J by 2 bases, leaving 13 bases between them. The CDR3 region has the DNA TGTGCCAGCAGCTTAGCCACACGTATACGAAACACTGAAGCTTTCTTT. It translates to CASSLATRIRNTEAFF.

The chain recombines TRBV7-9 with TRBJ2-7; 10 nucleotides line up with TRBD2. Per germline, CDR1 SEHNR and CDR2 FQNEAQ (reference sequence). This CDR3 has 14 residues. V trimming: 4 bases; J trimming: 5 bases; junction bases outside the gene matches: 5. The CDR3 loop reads CASSSSGRADEQYF. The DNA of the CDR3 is TGTGCCAGCAGCTCCAGCGGGAGGGCGGACGAGCAGTACTTC.

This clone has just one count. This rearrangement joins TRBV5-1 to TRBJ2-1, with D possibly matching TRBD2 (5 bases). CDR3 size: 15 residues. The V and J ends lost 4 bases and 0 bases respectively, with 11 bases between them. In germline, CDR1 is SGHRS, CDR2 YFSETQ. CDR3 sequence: CASSPEAVSYNEQFF. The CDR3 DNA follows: TGCGCCAGCAGCCCGGAGGCAGTCTCCTACAATGAGCAGTTCTTC.

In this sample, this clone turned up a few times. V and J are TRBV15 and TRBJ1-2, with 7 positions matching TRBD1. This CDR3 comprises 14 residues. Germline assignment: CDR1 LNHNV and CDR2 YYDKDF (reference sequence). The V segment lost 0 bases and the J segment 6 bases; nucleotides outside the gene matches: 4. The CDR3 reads CATSRDRQGDGYTF. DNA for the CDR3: TGTGCCACCAGCAGAGATAGACAGGGAGATGGCTACACCTTC.

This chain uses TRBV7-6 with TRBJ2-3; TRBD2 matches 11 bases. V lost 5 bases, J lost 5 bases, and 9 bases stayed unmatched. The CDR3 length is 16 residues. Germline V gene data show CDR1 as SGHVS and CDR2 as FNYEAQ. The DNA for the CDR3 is TGTGCCAGCAGCACCTCTCTAGCGGGAGGCGGAGATACGCAGTATTTT. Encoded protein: CASSTSLAGGGDTQYF.